This is a list of T cell receptor beta chains from one sample in a study of blood T cells in healthy people across ages. MiXCR was run by TCRdb on the 5' RACE reads, yielding one entry per CDR3 protein. The sample shows roughly 1 million distinct CDR3 sequences, roughly a quarter of them seen only once. These data also featured in a second study, about T cells of mothers and their children.

Sequenced: blood. These receptors were collected from a girl aged 2 to 9 in good health. Both conserved end residues are part of each CDR3. The D gene is left open where the match is weak. Clone size is given for some rows only: seen once, a few or many times, or a class if the clone is expanded.

V	J	D	size	CDR3	DNA
TRBV4-1	TRBJ2-1	TRBD2	NA	CASAPLAGVGNEQFF	TGCGCCAGCGCACCTCTAGCGGGAGTGGGCAATGAGCAGTTCTTC
TRBV4-2	TRBJ2-2	NA	few	CASSQDGGGDTGELFF	TGTGCCAGCAGCCAGGACGGCGGGGGCGACACCGGGGAGCTGTTTTTT
TRBV18	TRBJ1-1	NA	few	CASSPFPMGNTEAFF	TGTGCCAGCTCACCGTTTCCGATGGGGAACACTGAAGCTTTCTTT
TRBV2	TRBJ2-1	NA	NA	CASSDSQSSYNEQFF	TGTGCCAGCAGTGATAGCCAGAGCTCCTACAATGAGCAGTTCTTC
TRBV28	TRBJ2-2	TRBD2	few	CASRKRGANTGELFF	TGTGCCAGCAGGAAGCGGGGGGCGAACACCGGGGAGCTGTTTTTT
TRBV7-9	TRBJ1-4	NA	few	CASSFIRLPRDEKLFF	TGTGCCAGCAGCTTCATACGGCTACCCCGAGATGAAAAACTGTTTTTT
TRBV5-1	TRBJ2-2	NA	NA	CASSLKRVTGELFF	TGCGCCAGCAGCTTGAAGCGGGTCACCGGGGAGCTGTTTTTT
TRBV5-1	TRBJ2-5	NA	NA	CVSSSGRSQETQYF	TGCGTCAGCAGCTCCGGCAGGTCCCAAGAGACCCAGTACTTC
TRBV15	TRBJ1-5	NA	NA	CATLRDPGQPQHF	TGTGCCACCTTGAGGGACCCGGGTCAGCCCCAGCATTTT
TRBV12-3/TRBV12-4	TRBJ1-2	TRBD1	NA	CASSPTGQGIYTF	TGTGCCAGCAGTCCAACGGGACAGGGTATCTACACCTTC
TRBV4-3	TRBJ2-7	NA	NA	CASSHLPAAGYEQYF	TGCGCCAGCAGCCATCTACCCGCGGCTGGATACGAGCAGTACTTC
TRBV5-1	TRBJ2-4	NA	few	CASSFGQDSIAKNIQYF	TGCGCCAGCAGCTTCGGGCAGGACTCCATAGCCAAAAACATTCAGTACTTC
TRBV12-3/TRBV12-4	TRBJ2-1	NA	NA	CASTPSNYNEQFF	TGTGCCAGCACCCCGTCCAACTACAATGAGCAGTTCTTC
TRBV6-2/TRBV6-3	TRBJ1-1	NA	few	CASSYGGRGEAFF	TGTGCCAGCAGTTATGGGGGGCGAGGTGAAGCTTTCTTT
TRBV12-3/TRBV12-4	TRBJ1-1	NA	NA	CASSFLYREAEAFF	TGTGCCAGCAGTTTCCTTTACAGGGAGGCTGAAGCTTTCTTT
TRBV7-9	TRBJ2-7	TRBD1	NA	CASSSGGTGGYEQYF	TGTGCCAGCAGCTCGGGCGGGACAGGGGGCTACGAGCAGTACTTC